The present entry profiles one TCR beta chain with its context. The antigen is undetermined. This record belongs to a study of blood T cells in healthy people across ages. Study-level results: With unsorted PBMCs, a conclusive comparison of naive versus antigen-experienced cells was not possible. Age advanced and TCR beta diversity per million T cells fell, roughly linearly.

The use of a sample-barcoded 5' primer and a J-beta primer mix characterized a second PCR of about 7 to 12 cycles. One entry per CDR3 protein, called by TCRdb with MiXCR from the 5' RACE reads. The data contain over 750,000 distinct CDR3 sequences, just under 25% of them singletons. These data also formed part of another study, on T cells of mothers and their children. That work adds: Sequencing got over 8.5 million TCR beta CDR3 reads from each mother and some 3 million from each child.

The material sequenced was blood. The sequence derives from a boy between 10 and 17 years old in good health.

The CDR3: CASSRVTGTQNIQYF. The CDR3 DNA reads TGCGCCAGCAGCCGGGTGACAGGGACCCAAAACATTCAGTACTTC. This chain uses TRBV4-1 with TRBJ2-4; TRBD1 matches 7 bases. Losses at the gene ends were 4 bases for V and 5 bases for J; bases not matched to a gene: 8. Germline loops: CDR1 MGHRA, CDR2 YSYEKL. The CDR3 is made up of 15 amino acids.